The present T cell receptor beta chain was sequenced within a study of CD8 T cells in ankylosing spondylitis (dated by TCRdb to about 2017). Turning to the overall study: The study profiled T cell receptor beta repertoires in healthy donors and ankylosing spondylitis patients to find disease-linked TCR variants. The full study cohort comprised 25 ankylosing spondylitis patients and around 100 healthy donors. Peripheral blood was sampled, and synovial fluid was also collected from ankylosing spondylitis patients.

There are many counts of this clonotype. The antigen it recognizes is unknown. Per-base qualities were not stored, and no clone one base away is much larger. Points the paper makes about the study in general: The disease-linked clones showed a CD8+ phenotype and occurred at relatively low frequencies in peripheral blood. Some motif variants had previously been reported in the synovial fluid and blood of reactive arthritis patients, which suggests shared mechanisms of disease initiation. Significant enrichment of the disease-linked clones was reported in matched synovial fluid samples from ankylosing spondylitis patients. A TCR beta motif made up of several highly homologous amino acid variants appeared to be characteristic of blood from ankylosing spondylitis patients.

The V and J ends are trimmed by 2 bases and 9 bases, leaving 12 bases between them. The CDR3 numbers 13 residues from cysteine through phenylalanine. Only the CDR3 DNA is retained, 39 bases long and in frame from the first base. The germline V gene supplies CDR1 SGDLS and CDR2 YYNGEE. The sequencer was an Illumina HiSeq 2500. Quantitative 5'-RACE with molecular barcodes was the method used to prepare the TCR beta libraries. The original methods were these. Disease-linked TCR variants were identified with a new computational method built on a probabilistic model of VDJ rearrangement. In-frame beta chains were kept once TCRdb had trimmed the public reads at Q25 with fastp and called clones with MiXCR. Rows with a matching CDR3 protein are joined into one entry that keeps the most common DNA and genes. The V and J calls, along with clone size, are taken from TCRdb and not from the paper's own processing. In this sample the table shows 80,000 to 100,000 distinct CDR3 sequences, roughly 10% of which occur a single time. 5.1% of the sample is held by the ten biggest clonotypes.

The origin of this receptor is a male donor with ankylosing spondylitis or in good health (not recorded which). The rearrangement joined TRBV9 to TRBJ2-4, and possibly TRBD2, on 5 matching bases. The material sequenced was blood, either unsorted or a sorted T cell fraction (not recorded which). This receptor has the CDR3 CASSVRVRGIQYF. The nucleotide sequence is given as TGTGCCAGCAGCGTTCGGGTACGGGGCATTCAGTACTTC. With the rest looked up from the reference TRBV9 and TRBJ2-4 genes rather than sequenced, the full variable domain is DSGVTQTPKHLITATGQRVTLRCSPRSGDLSVYWYQQSLDQGLQFLIQYYNGEERAKGNILERFSAQQFPDLHSELNLSSLELGDSALYFCASSVRVRGIQYFGAGTRLSVL.